Listed below are T cell receptor beta chains from one sample, sequenced in a study of radiation and T cells in renal cell carcinoma. The assay was immunoSEQ multiplex PCR, and TCRdb's table has in-frame clones only and misses some. This table holds fewer than 80,000 clones, approximately 87% found once. This material consisted of blood, taken from a patient whose treatment included radiotherapy and nephrectomy. The source of these receptors is a woman aged 60-70 years with renal cell carcinoma. The CDR3 runs from the conserved cysteine through the conserved F or W. A D gene is named only where the DNA matches it firmly. Clone size, where shown, is once, few, many, or a class for clones that have expanded.

v_gene: TRBV5-1; len: 13; abundance: .; j_gene: TRBJ1-6; d_gene: .; CDR3aa: CASSGGWDSPLHF; CDR3nt: TGCGCCAGCAGCGGGGGGTGGGACTCACCCCTCCACTTT
v_gene: TRBV5-1; len: 14; abundance: once; j_gene: TRBJ1-2; d_gene: .; CDR3aa: CASSFSGVNYGYTF; CDR3nt: TGCGCCAGCAGCTTTTCCGGGGTTAACTATGGCTACACCTTC
v_gene: TRBV7-9; len: 17; abundance: .; j_gene: TRBJ2-7; d_gene: TRBD2; CDR3aa: CASSLGARRLATYEQYF; CDR3nt: TGTGCCAGCAGCTTAGGGGCCCGAAGACTAGCTACCTACGAGCAGTACTTC
v_gene: TRBV5-4; len: 15; abundance: .; j_gene: TRBJ1-1; d_gene: .; CDR3aa: CASSLLSSPNTEAFF; CDR3nt: TGTGCCAGCAGCTTGTTATCGTCCCCGAACACTGAAGCTTTCTTT
v_gene: TRBV27; len: 15; abundance: .; j_gene: TRBJ2-7; d_gene: TRBD1; CDR3aa: CASSLEGTGFREQYF; CDR3nt: TGTGCCAGCAGTTTAGAGGGGACAGGGTTCCGCGAGCAGTACTTC
v_gene: TRBV5-4; len: 16; abundance: once; j_gene: TRBJ2-6; d_gene: .; CDR3aa: CASSLGPHSGANVLTF; CDR3nt: TGTGCCAGCAGCTTGGGACCCCATTCTGGGGCCAACGTCCTGACTTTC
v_gene: TRBV19; len: 13; abundance: .; j_gene: TRBJ2-7; d_gene: TRBD2; CDR3aa: CASTAGGLYEQYF; CDR3nt: TGTGCCAGTACGGCGGGGGGGCTCTACGAGCAGTACTTC
v_gene: TRBV6-5; len: 15; abundance: .; j_gene: TRBJ2-3; d_gene: TRBD1; CDR3aa: CASSYGTGVTDTQYF; CDR3nt: TGTGCCAGCAGTTATGGGACAGGGGTTACAGATACGCAGTATTTT
v_gene: TRBV4-1; len: 15; abundance: .; j_gene: TRBJ2-4; d_gene: TRBD1; CDR3aa: CASSHRQGAGNIQYF; CDR3nt: TGCGCCAGCAGCCACCGACAGGGGGCAGGAAACATTCAGTACTTC
v_gene: TRBV28; len: 14; abundance: .; j_gene: TRBJ1-2; d_gene: TRBD1; CDR3aa: CASTTTGDNYGYTF; CDR3nt: TGTGCCAGCACCACTACAGGGGATAACTATGGCTACACCTTC
v_gene: TRBV9; len: 17; abundance: .; j_gene: TRBJ2-7; d_gene: .; CDR3aa: CASSVTLGSESSYEQYF; CDR3nt: TGTGCCAGCAGCGTCACACTTGGGAGCGAGAGCTCCTACGAGCAGTACTTC
v_gene: TRBV6-5; len: 16; abundance: few; j_gene: TRBJ2-1; d_gene: TRBD2; CDR3aa: CASSYTSGSSYNEQFF; CDR3nt: TGTGCCAGCAGTTACACTAGCGGGAGCTCCTACAATGAGCAGTTCTTC
v_gene: TRBV28; len: 17; abundance: few; j_gene: TRBJ2-7; d_gene: TRBD1; CDR3aa: CASSIRQGAALPYEQYF; CDR3nt: TGTGCCAGCAGTATCCGACAGGGGGCCGCTCTTCCTTACGAGCAGTACTTC
v_gene: TRBV28; len: 18; abundance: .; j_gene: TRBJ2-1; d_gene: TRBD2; CDR3aa: CASSLSQLAGGFYNEQFF; CDR3nt: TGTGCCAGCAGTTTATCCCAGCTAGCGGGGGGTTTCTACAATGAGCAGTTCTTC
v_gene: TRBV7-3; len: 13; abundance: .; j_gene: TRBJ1-6; d_gene: .; CDR3aa: CASSLTGNSPLHF; CDR3nt: TGTGCCAGCAGCCTAACAGGGAATTCACCCCTCCACTTT
v_gene: TRBV6-1; len: 14; abundance: few; j_gene: TRBJ1-1; d_gene: .; CDR3aa: CATAGARVYTEAFF; CDR3nt: TGTGCCACTGCAGGGGCAAGAGTGTACACTGAAGCTTTCTTT
v_gene: TRBV9; len: 13; abundance: .; j_gene: TRBJ2-3; d_gene: TRBD1; CDR3aa: CASSGQGADTQYF; CDR3nt: TGTGCCAGCAGCGGTCAGGGGGCAGATACGCAGTATTTT
v_gene: TRBV9; len: 18; abundance: .; j_gene: TRBJ2-7; d_gene: TRBD2; CDR3aa: CASSDLAGGSLNSYEQYF; CDR3nt: TGTGCCAGCAGCGATCTAGCGGGAGGATCCTTAAACTCCTACGAGCAGTACTTC
v_gene: TRBV19; len: 15; abundance: once; j_gene: TRBJ2-5; d_gene: .; CDR3aa: CASSFRQGGQETQYF; CDR3nt: TGTGCCAGTAGTTTTCGACAGGGAGGGCAAGAGACCCAGTACTTC
v_gene: TRBV28; len: 11; abundance: .; j_gene: TRBJ2-1; d_gene: .; CDR3aa: CASSNLNEQFF; CDR3nt: TGTGCCAGCAGTAATCTCAATGAGCAGTTCTTC
v_gene: TRBV5-1; len: 15; abundance: once; j_gene: TRBJ2-1; d_gene: TRBD2; CDR3aa: CASSFSGGAGNEQFF; CDR3nt: TGCGCCAGCAGCTTTAGCGGGGGGGCTGGGAATGAGCAGTTCTTC
v_gene: TRBV6-5; len: 14; abundance: .; j_gene: TRBJ1-2; d_gene: .; CDR3aa: CASSYSYRDYGYTF; CDR3nt: TGTGCCAGCAGTTACTCTTACCGGGACTATGGCTACACCTTC
v_gene: TRBV28; len: 16; abundance: .; j_gene: TRBJ2-1; d_gene: .; CDR3aa: CASSFGGTPPGNEQFF; CDR3nt: TGTGCCAGCAGTTTTGGAGGGACACCCCCCGGCAATGAGCAGTTCTTC
v_gene: TRBV29-1; len: 13; abundance: .; j_gene: TRBJ2-7; d_gene: TRBD1; CDR3aa: CSVTGTGNLEQYF; CDR3nt: TGCAGCGTGACCGGGACAGGGAATTTAGAGCAGTACTTC
v_gene: TRBV6-6; len: 12; abundance: .; j_gene: TRBJ2-3; d_gene: .; CDR3aa: CASQGLTDTQYF; CDR3nt: TGTGCCAGCCAGGGACTCACAGATACGCAGTATTTT
v_gene: TRBV7-3; len: 19; abundance: once; j_gene: TRBJ1-1; d_gene: .; CDR3aa: CASSFYPQGSGQKLSEAFF; CDR3nt: TGTGCCAGCAGCTTTTACCCCCAGGGTTCCGGACAGAAGTTATCTGAAGCTTTCTTT
v_gene: TRBV19; len: 11; abundance: .; j_gene: TRBJ1-1; d_gene: .; CDR3aa: CASRQVTEAFF; CDR3nt: TGTGCCAGTCGGCAGGTCACTGAAGCTTTCTTT
v_gene: TRBV28; len: 12; abundance: .; j_gene: TRBJ1-6; d_gene: .; CDR3aa: CASSFSMEPLHF; CDR3nt: TGTGCCAGCAGTTTCTCGATGGAACCCCTCCACTTT
v_gene: TRBV29-1; len: 14; abundance: few; j_gene: TRBJ1-1; d_gene: .; CDR3aa: CSARPQGPSTEAFF; CDR3nt: TGCAGCGCCAGGCCTCAGGGCCCGAGCACTGAAGCTTTCTTT
v_gene: TRBV28; len: 14; abundance: .; j_gene: TRBJ2-7; d_gene: .; CDR3aa: CASSPPTGSDEQYF; CDR3nt: TGTGCCAGCAGCCCCCCCACAGGGAGCGACGAGCAGTACTTC
v_gene: TRBV7-2; len: 15; abundance: .; j_gene: TRBJ1-2; d_gene: .; CDR3aa: CASSPSTGPWGGYTF; CDR3nt: TGTGCCAGCAGCCCGTCAACAGGGCCCTGGGGGGGCTACACCTTC
v_gene: TRBV7-2; len: 15; abundance: .; j_gene: TRBJ2-1; d_gene: .; CDR3aa: CASSLASDTINEQFF; CDR3nt: TGTGCCAGCAGCTTAGCTTCGGACACGATCAATGAGCAGTTCTTC
v_gene: TRBV5-4; len: 14; abundance: .; j_gene: TRBJ1-2; d_gene: TRBD1; CDR3aa: CASSAGTEDFGYTF; CDR3nt: TGTGCCAGCAGCGCCGGGACAGAGGATTTTGGCTACACCTTC
v_gene: TRBV4-1; len: 18; abundance: .; j_gene: TRBJ1-1; d_gene: .; CDR3aa: CASSQEGELRGEVTEAFF; CDR3nt: TGCGCCAGCAGCCAAGAAGGGGAGTTAAGGGGGGAGGTCACTGAAGCTTTCTTT
v_gene: TRBV7-2; len: 15; abundance: .; j_gene: TRBJ1-5; d_gene: TRBD1; CDR3aa: CASSIGQGGNQPQHF; CDR3nt: TGTGCCAGCAGCATCGGACAGGGGGGGAATCAGCCCCAGCATTTT
v_gene: TRBV11-2; len: 15; abundance: .; j_gene: TRBJ2-1; d_gene: .; CDR3aa: CASSLGPISVNEQFF; CDR3nt: TGTGCCAGCAGCTTAGGACCGATTTCGGTCAATGAGCAGTTCTTC
v_gene: TRBV9; len: 15; abundance: .; j_gene: TRBJ2-5; d_gene: .; CDR3aa: CASARRGGRGETQYF; CDR3nt: TGTGCCAGTGCCCGTAGGGGGGGGCGGGGAGAGACCCAGTACTTC
v_gene: TRBV28; len: 13; abundance: .; j_gene: TRBJ1-2; d_gene: .; CDR3aa: CASSLYRNYGYTF; CDR3nt: TGTGCCAGCAGTTTATACAGAAACTATGGCTACACCTTC
v_gene: TRBV5-1; len: 15; abundance: .; j_gene: TRBJ1-3; d_gene: .; CDR3aa: CASSPFGDSGNTIYF; CDR3nt: TGCGCCAGCAGCCCTTTCGGGGATTCTGGAAACACCATATATTTT
v_gene: TRBV9; len: 14; abundance: .; j_gene: TRBJ1-1; d_gene: TRBD1; CDR3aa: CASSVTGGFTEAFF; CDR3nt: TGTGCCAGCAGCGTGACAGGGGGTTTTACTGAAGCTTTCTTT
v_gene: TRBV11-2; len: 16; abundance: .; j_gene: TRBJ2-2; d_gene: TRBD1; CDR3aa: CASSRTGTEITGELFF; CDR3nt: TGTGCCAGCAGTAGAACCGGGACAGAGATCACCGGGGAGCTGTTTTTT
v_gene: TRBV30; len: 15; abundance: .; j_gene: TRBJ1-2; d_gene: TRBD1; CDR3aa: CAWSPDRDSNYGYTF; CDR3nt: TGTGCCTGGAGTCCGGACAGGGACTCTAACTATGGCTACACCTTC
v_gene: TRBV28; len: 15; abundance: .; j_gene: TRBJ2-7; d_gene: TRBD1; CDR3aa: CASSLSGTGSYEQYF; CDR3nt: TGTGCCAGCAGTTTGTCCGGGACAGGCTCCTACGAGCAGTACTTC
v_gene: TRBV28; len: 11; abundance: .; j_gene: TRBJ1-3; d_gene: .; CDR3aa: CASNGGNTIYF; CDR3nt: TGTGCCAGCAATGGGGGAAACACCATATATTTT
v_gene: TRBV5-4; len: 18; abundance: .; j_gene: TRBJ2-2; d_gene: TRBD2; CDR3aa: CASSLEGLAGTGTGELFF; CDR3nt: TGTGCCAGCAGCTTGGAGGGACTAGCGGGTACGGGCACCGGGGAGCTGTTTTTT
v_gene: TRBV7-6; len: 15; abundance: .; j_gene: TRBJ2-7; d_gene: TRBD1; CDR3aa: CASSYGTGGSYEQYF; CDR3nt: TGTGCCAGCAGCTATGGGACAGGGGGATCCTACGAGCAGTACTTC
v_gene: TRBV11-1; len: 13; abundance: .; j_gene: TRBJ1-4; d_gene: TRBD1; CDR3aa: CASSPQGNEKLFF; CDR3nt: TGTGCCAGCAGCCCACAGGGGAATGAAAAACTGTTTTTT
v_gene: TRBV11-2; len: 16; abundance: .; j_gene: TRBJ1-3; d_gene: TRBD1; CDR3aa: CASSLTRDSPENTIYF; CDR3nt: TGTGCCAGCAGCTTAACCCGGGACAGCCCGGAAAACACCATATATTTT
v_gene: TRBV27; len: 16; abundance: .; j_gene: TRBJ1-1; d_gene: .; CDR3aa: CASRPDVLRANTEAFF; CDR3nt: TGTGCCAGCAGGCCTGACGTATTAAGGGCGAACACTGAAGCTTTCTTT
v_gene: TRBV10-2; len: 12; abundance: .; j_gene: TRBJ2-7; d_gene: .; CDR3aa: CASRVYLHEQYF; CDR3nt: TGCGCCAGCAGGGTATATCTTCACGAGCAGTACTTC
v_gene: TRBV18; len: 16; abundance: once; j_gene: TRBJ2-5; d_gene: TRBD1; CDR3aa: CASSPPNQGGLETQYF; CDR3nt: TGTGCCAGCTCACCACCGAATCAAGGGGGCTTGGAGACCCAGTACTTC
v_gene: TRBV5-1; len: 16; abundance: .; j_gene: TRBJ1-4; d_gene: .; CDR3aa: CASSLGGNGANEKLFF; CDR3nt: TGCGCCAGCAGCCTGGGGGGAAACGGGGCTAATGAAAAACTGTTTTTT
v_gene: TRBV7-6; len: 16; abundance: .; j_gene: TRBJ2-1; d_gene: .; CDR3aa: CASSLGNRVPYNEQFF; CDR3nt: TGTGCCAGCAGCTTAGGGAACAGGGTACCCTACAATGAGCAGTTCTTC